The clone carrying this T cell receptor (beta chain) was picked up many times. Its antigen is still unknown. This sample is part of a study of T-cell reconstitution after alpha-beta-depleted transplantation in children. General study findings and limits: After transplant, high TCRbeta diversity at day 60 in some patients arose from surviving recipient T cells and thymic progenitors. T cells produced anew were the main source of T-cell counts and diversity one year after transplant. Two months or so post-transplant, alpha-beta T cells reportedly derived from several hundred expanded graft clones.

CDR3 length equals 15 residues. The trim removed 0 bases at V and 4 bases at J, leaving 8 bases unmatched. Germline values: CDR1 DFQATT, CDR2 SNEGSKA (reference sequence). Preparing the TCRbeta library involved the use of unique molecular identifiers. TCRdb passed the PCR reads through MiXCR, listing each CDR3 protein once. The table has roughly 100,000 distinct CDR3 sequences, 7.5% to 9% seen once. The receptor was isolated from a boy aged 2-15 years with acute lymphoblastic leukemia, due to receive a stem cell transplant. The chain is built from TRBV20-1 and TRBJ2-7; 8 positions match TRBD1. The sample was PBMCs, taken before TCRalphabeta/CD19-depleted stem cell transplant. The CDR3 spells CSARDPGQDFYEQYF. The CDR3 DNA is TGCAGTGCTAGAGATCCGGGACAGGACTTTTACGAGCAGTACTTC.